The 24 T cell receptor beta chains reported below all come from one sample, sequenced in a study of T cell responses to AZD1222 COVID-19 vaccine (dated by TCRdb to about 2021). The label giving this sample's time point can be read as: baseline before first vaccination. Library preparation was by the immunoSEQ multiplex PCR assay. Not all clones reach the TCRdb copy of this immuneACCESS table, which keeps in-frame sequences only. Checked studies attribute under half of the gap to unresolved V genes and leave the rest unexplained. This sample comprises 120,000 or so clones, more than 75% of them detected only once. 8.5% to 10% of the sample is in the top ten clones. Sequenced material: peripheral blood, taken on day 0 of AZD1222 vaccination. Receptors were obtained from an adult in good health.

The chain has TRBV11-3 and TRBJ2-1; 12 bases map to TRBD2. CDR1 SGHNT and CDR2 YENEEA come from the germline V gene. The trim removed 5 bases at V and 16 bases at J, leaving 12 bases unmatched. The CDR3 is made up of 14 amino acids. CDR3 loop: CASSRQSSGGARFF. CDR3 coding DNA: TGTGCCAGCAGCCGACAGTCTAGCGGGGGGGCACGATTCTTC. The full variable domain, completed using reference TRBV11-3 and TRBJ2-1, is EAGVVQSPRYKIIEKKQPVAFWCNPISGHNTLYWYLQNLGQGPELLIRYENEEAVDDSQLPKDRFSAERLKGVDSTLKIQPAELGDSAVYLCASSRQSSGGARFFGPGTRLTVL.

This chain links TRBV10-3 with TRBJ1-5, with 7 bases matching TRBD1. Germline lookup yields CDR1 ENHRY and CDR2 SYGVKD. This CDR3 region has 14 residues. V shed 5 bases, J shed 4 bases, and the junction held 5 bases outside the gene matches. The CDR3: CAISPGQPNQPQHF. CDR3 DNA sequence: TGTGCCATCAGTCCGGGACAGCCAAATCAGCCCCAGCATTTT.

The CDR3, as DNA: TGCGCCAGCAGCCAAGATCTGTATTACGAGCAGTACTTC. It encodes CASSQDLYYEQYF. This chain connects TRBV4-1 to TRBJ2-7; D gene unclear. The CDR3 has 13 amino acids. Trimming removed 0 bases from V and 4 bases from J, with 7 bases in between. CDR1 MGHRA and CDR2 YSYEKL come from the germline V gene.

This chain connects TRBV9 to TRBJ1-5; D ambiguous. Trimming cost V 3 bases and J 0 bases, with 13 bases left between them. The CDR3 is made up of 16 amino acids. The germline V gene has CDR1 SGDLS and CDR2 YYNGEE. The CDR3 bases are TGTGCCAGCAGCGCCGGGTTAGGGAATAGCAATCAGCCCCAGCATTTT. It yields the protein CASSAGLGNSNQPQHF.

This clone was recorded a few times. J is TRBJ1-1 and V is TRBV3-1 (or the pseudogene TRBV3-2); D is unclear. V gave up 0 bases and J gave up 7 bases, with 9 bases separating them. This CDR3 spans 13 amino acids. CDR1 and CDR2 from the germline V gene are LGHDT and YNNKEL (reference sequence). In DNA form, the CDR3 reads TGTGCCAGCAGCCAAGATTACCAGATTGAAGCTTTCTTT. It codes for CASSQDYQIEAFF.

The chain joins TRBV9 to TRBJ1-1; D is uncertain. This CDR3 has 15 residues. With 0 bases removed from V and 1 base from J, the gap between germline ends came to 10 bases. Germline V gene lookup returns CDR1 SGDLS and CDR2 YYNGEE. The CDR3 DNA is TGTGCCAGCAGCGTAGTAGGTCAAGGGAACACTGAAGCTTTCTTT. It specifies CASSVVGQGNTEAFF.

This chain connects TRBV7-9 to TRBJ1-4; D is perhaps TRBD1 (5 bases). Germline V gives CDR1 SEHNR, CDR2 FQNEAQ (reference sequence). V was clipped by 1 base and J by 2 bases, with 8 bases between them. This CDR3 is built from 15 residues. DNA for the CDR3: TGTGCCAGCAGCTTAGTGTGGGACACTAATGAAAAACTGTTTTTT. It codes for CASSLVWDTNEKLFF.

J is TRBJ1-1 and V is TRBV11-1; TRBD1 matches 9 bases. Germline CDR1 is SGHAT and CDR2 is FQDESV (reference sequence). The V and J ends lost 6 bases and 1 base, in that order; junction bases with no gene match: 3. The CDR3 loop spans 14 amino acids. The CDR3 is CASRPTGGNTEAFF. Here the CDR3 DNA reads TGTGCCAGCAGACCGACAGGGGGGAACACTGAAGCTTTCTTT. The whole variable domain, filled in from reference TRBV11-1 and TRBJ1-1, reads EAEVAQSPRYKITEKSQAVAFWCDPISGHATLYWYRQILGQGPELLVQFQDESVVDDSQLPKDRFSAERLKGVDSTLKIQPAELGDSAMYLCASRPTGGNTEAFFGQGTRLTVV.

The rearrangement links TRBV5-5 to TRBJ2-3, with a tentative D call TRBD2 (5 bases). V lost 0 bases and J 2 bases, leaving 10 bases between the germline ends. Germline-derived CDR1 and CDR2 are SGHKS and YYEKEE (reference sequence). The CDR3 consists of 15 residues. CDR3 nucleotides: TGTGCCAGCAGCTTGGGGCGGGCCCCCACAGATACGCAGTATTTT. Protein product: CASSLGRAPTDTQYF.

The table lists this clone with a count of one. The V call is TRBV2, the J call TRBJ1-1; D uncertain. V gave up 7 bases and J gave up 7 bases, with 10 bases separating them. Looked up from germline, CDR1 is SNHLY and CDR2 is FYNNEI. The CDR3 sequence is 11 residues long. The CDR3 coding sequence is TGTGCCAGCAACGGCCGGGTTGAAGCTTTCTTT. Its translation: CASNGRVEAFF.

The genes are TRBV5-4 and TRBJ2-5; either TRBD1 or TRBD2 may fit D (5 bases each). Germline-derived CDR1 and CDR2 are SGHNT and YYREEE (reference sequence). The CDR3 length is 14 residues. V was trimmed by 4 bases and J by 3 bases, leaving 13 bases between them. Written as DNA, the CDR3 is TGTGCCAGCAGCACCGACTTGGGGGAAGAGACCCAGTACTTC. This gives the protein CASSTDLGEETQYF.

This chain joins TRBV6-1 and TRBJ1-3; D ambiguous. The germline gives CDR1 MNHNS, CDR2 SASEGT. This CDR3 has 16 amino acids. V was cut by 4 bases and J by 0 bases, with 13 bases left in between. CDR3 bases: TGTGCCAGCAGTGTGGGGAGTGGCCCCTCTGGAAACACCATATATTTT. Its protein product is CASSVGSGPSGNTIYF.

V is TRBV5-1 and J is TRBJ2-7; the match to TRBD2 covers 8 bases. The J segment lost 5 bases and the V segment lost 1 base, leaving 5 bases of the junction unmatched. The CDR3 covers 14 residues. Germline CDR1 and CDR2: SGHRS and YFSETQ. Here the CDR3 reads CASSLISGNHEQYF. The CDR3, as DNA: TGCGCCAGCAGCTTGATTAGCGGGAACCACGAGCAGTACTTC.

This clone was picked up one time. The genes are TRBV28 and TRBJ2-1; 7 nucleotides match TRBD1. The CDR3 has 13 amino acids. Germline V gives CDR1 MDHEN, CDR2 SYDVKM. The V and J ends lost 2 bases and 5 bases, in that order; junction bases with no gene match: 0. For the CDR3, the DNA is TGTGCCAGCAGTTTACAGGGGGACAATGAGCAGTTCTTC. Amino acid sequence: CASSLQGDNEQFF.

The chain is built from TRBV5-1 and TRBJ2-5, with TRBD2 matching over 9 bases. Trimming at V came to 0 bases and at J to 4 bases, leaving 7 bases not matched to a gene. Germline CDR1 and CDR2: SGHRS and YFSETQ. This CDR3 region has 16 residues. The CDR3: CASSLGSGSWRETQYF. The CDR3 DNA reads TGCGCCAGCAGCTTGGGTAGCGGGAGTTGGAGAGAGACCCAGTACTTC.

This chain connects TRBV6-5 to TRBJ2-7; TRBD2 matches at 7 bases. CDR3 length: 15 residues. The trim removed 0 bases at V and 0 bases at J, leaving 2 bases unmatched. Germline V gene sequence: CDR1 MNHEY, CDR2 SVGAGI. The CDR3 sequence: CASSYSLATSYEQYF. The CDR3 region has the DNA TGTGCCAGCAGTTACTCACTAGCGACCTCCTACGAGCAGTACTTC.

This chain connects TRBV27 to TRBJ2-7; D perhaps matches TRBD1 (6 bases). CDR1 MNHEY and CDR2 SMNVEV come from the germline V gene (reference sequence). The CDR3 is 14 amino acids. Trimming stripped 0 bases from V and 1 base from J, with 7 bases between. CDR3 sequence (DNA): TGTGCCAGCAGTTTATCAGGGGGATCCTACGAGCAGTACTTC. This sequence encodes CASSLSGGSYEQYF.

The chain links TRBV9 to TRBJ2-2; 8 nucleotides line up with TRBD1. Germline V gives CDR1 SGDLS, CDR2 YYNGEE. Germline trimming cut 3 bases from V and 4 bases from J; bases unmatched to any gene: 5. This CDR3 comprises 15 residues. The CDR3, as DNA: TGTGCCAGCAGCGGATGGACAGGGAGCACCGGGGAGCTGTTTTTT. It yields the protein CASSGWTGSTGELFF.

The chain combines TRBV19 with TRBJ1-4, with D hard to call. V shed 5 bases and J shed 4 bases, with 8 bases lying between them. The CDR3 contains 13 residues. Germline CDR1 and CDR2: LNHDA and SQIVND (reference sequence). DNA of the CDR3: TGTGCCAGTAGTGGGCCATTTAATGAAAAACTGTTTTTT. Amino acids: CASSGPFNEKLFF.

In the case of this clone: An end of the junction differs from the germline gene, which may be a read error. The chain recombines TRBV7-7 with TRBJ2-1; either TRBD1 or TRBD2 may supply D (6 bases each). Germline lookup yields CDR1 SSHAT and CDR2 FNYEAQ (reference sequence). The CDR3 contains 16 residues. The chain's CDR3 is CASSAVAEGVYNEQFF. CDR3 DNA: TGTGCTAGCAGCGCCGTAGCGGAGGGGGTTTACAATGAGCAGTTCTTC.

The chain carries TRBV7-2 and TRBJ1-1; D unresolved. The CDR3 sequence is 13 residues long. Germline V gene data show CDR1 as SGHTA and CDR2 as FQGNSA. Between the trimmed V and J ends, which lost 3 bases and 4 bases, there was a span of 9 bases. CDR3 DNA: TGTGCCAGCAGCTTTGGAAAGGTCACTGAAGCTTTCTTT. This encodes CASSFGKVTEAFF.

The V and J genes are TRBV5-4 and TRBJ2-2; TRBD1 or TRBD2 may be the D gene (5 bases each). The germline V gene has CDR1 SGHNT and CDR2 YYREEE (reference sequence). V was pared by 4 bases and J by 4 bases, with 14 bases between. The CDR3 runs to 15 residues. The CDR3 sequence: CASSPMGVGTGELFF. CDR3 coding DNA: TGTGCCAGCAGCCCCATGGGGGTTGGCACCGGGGAGCTGTTTTTT.

J is TRBJ1-1 and V is TRBV5-1; D not certain. Germline loops: CDR1 SGHRS, CDR2 YFSETQ. Trimming took off 4 bases at V and 5 bases at J, with 15 bases between the two ends. The CDR3 extends over 14 amino acids. CDR3 in amino acids: CASSPGFKATEAFF. The DNA of the CDR3 is TGCGCCAGCAGCCCAGGATTTAAGGCAACTGAAGCTTTCTTT. The whole variable domain, remainder taken from reference TRBV5-1 and TRBJ1-1, is KAGVTQTPRYLIKTRGQQVTLSCSPISGHRSVSWYQQTPGQGLQFLFEYFSETQRNKGNFPGRFSGRQFSNSRSEMNVSTLELGDSALYLCASSPGFKATEAFFGQGTRLTVV.

V is TRBV12-3 or TRBV12-4 and J is TRBJ2-3, with TRBD1 identical over 7 bases. CDR3 length: 13 amino acids. Trimming removed 6 bases from V and 3 bases from J; junction bases left unmatched: 3. The CDR3 spells CASRTGVTDTQYF. Written as DNA, the CDR3 is TGTGCCAGCAGAACAGGGGTGACAGATACGCAGTATTTT.